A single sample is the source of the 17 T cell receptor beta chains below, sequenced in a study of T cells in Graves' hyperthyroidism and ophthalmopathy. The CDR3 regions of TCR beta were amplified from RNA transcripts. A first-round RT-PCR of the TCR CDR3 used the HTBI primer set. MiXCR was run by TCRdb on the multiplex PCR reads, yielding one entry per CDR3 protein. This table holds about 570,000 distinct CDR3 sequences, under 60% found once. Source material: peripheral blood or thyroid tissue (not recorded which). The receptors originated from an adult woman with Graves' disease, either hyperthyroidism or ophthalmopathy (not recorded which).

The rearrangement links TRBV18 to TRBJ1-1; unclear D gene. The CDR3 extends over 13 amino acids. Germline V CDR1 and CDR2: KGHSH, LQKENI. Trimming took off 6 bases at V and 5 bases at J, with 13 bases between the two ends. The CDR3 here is CASSYTDATEAFF. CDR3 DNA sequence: TGTGCCAGCTCTTACACCGACGCGACTGAAGCTTTCTTT.

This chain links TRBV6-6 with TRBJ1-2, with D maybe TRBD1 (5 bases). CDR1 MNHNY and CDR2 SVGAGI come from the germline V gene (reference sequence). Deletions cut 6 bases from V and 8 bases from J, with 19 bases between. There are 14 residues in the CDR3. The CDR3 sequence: CASRDSGGWQGYTF. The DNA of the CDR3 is TGTGCCAGCAGGGATTCCGGGGGATGGCAGGGCTACACCTTC.

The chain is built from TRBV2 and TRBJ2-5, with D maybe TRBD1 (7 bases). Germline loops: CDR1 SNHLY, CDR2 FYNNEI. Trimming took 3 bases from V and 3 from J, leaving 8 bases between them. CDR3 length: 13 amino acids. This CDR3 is CASSDRGEETQYF. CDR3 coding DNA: TGTGCCAGCAGTGACAGGGGGGAAGAGACCCAGTACTTC.

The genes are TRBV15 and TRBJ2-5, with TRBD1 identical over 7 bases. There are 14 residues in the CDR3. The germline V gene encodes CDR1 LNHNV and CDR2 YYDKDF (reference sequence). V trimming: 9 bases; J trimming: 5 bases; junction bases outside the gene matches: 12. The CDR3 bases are TGTGCCACTAGTACTCGACAGGGTTACGAGACCCAGTACTTC. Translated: CATSTRQGYETQYF.

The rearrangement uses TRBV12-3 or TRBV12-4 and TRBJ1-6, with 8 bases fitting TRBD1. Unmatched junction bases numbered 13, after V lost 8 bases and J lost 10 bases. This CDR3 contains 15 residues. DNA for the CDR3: TGTGCCAGCTGTCCCGGGCGACAGGGGCGATCACCCCTCCACTTT. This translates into CASCPGRQGRSPLHF.

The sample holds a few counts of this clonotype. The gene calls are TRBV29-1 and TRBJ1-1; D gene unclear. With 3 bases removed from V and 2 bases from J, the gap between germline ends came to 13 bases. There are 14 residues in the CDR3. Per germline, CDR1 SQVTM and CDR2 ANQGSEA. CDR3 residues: CSVEESTANTEAFF. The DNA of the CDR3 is TGCAGCGTTGAGGAAAGTACAGCTAACACTGAAGCTTTCTTT.

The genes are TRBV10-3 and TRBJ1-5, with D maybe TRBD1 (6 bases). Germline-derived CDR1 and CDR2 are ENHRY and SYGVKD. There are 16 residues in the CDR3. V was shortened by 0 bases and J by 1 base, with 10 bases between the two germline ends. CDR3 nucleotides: TGTGCCATCAGTGAGTCCGTGCAGGGGAGCAATCAGCCCCAGCATTTT. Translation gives CAISESVQGSNQPQHF.

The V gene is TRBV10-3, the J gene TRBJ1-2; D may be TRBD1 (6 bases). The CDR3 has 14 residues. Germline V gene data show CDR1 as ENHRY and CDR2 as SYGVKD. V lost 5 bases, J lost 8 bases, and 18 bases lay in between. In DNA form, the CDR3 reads TGTGCCATCAGTCCCGGCGGGGGCGCGGTGGGCTACACCTTC. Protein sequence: CAISPGGGAVGYTF.

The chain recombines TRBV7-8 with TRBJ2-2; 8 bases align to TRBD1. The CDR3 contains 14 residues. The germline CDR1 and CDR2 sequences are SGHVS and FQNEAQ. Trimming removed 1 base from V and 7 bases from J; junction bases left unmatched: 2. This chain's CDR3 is CASSLGRGRGELFF. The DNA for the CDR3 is TGTGCCAGCAGCTTAGGCAGGGGGCGCGGGGAGCTGTTTTTT.

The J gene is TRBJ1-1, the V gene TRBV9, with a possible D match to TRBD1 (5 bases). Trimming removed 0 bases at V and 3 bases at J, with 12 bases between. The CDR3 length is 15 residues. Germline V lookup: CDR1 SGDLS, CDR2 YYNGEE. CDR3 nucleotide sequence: TGTGCCAGCAGCGTAGGGCCTTGGGGGTACACTGAAGCTTTCTTT. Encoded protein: CASSVGPWGYTEAFF.

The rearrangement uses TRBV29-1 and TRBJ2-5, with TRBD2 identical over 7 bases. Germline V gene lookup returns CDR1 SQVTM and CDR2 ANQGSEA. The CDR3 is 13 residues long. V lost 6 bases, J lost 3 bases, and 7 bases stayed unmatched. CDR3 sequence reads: CSVGDYQKETQYF. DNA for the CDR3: TGCAGCGTGGGGGACTACCAGAAAGAGACCCAGTACTTC.

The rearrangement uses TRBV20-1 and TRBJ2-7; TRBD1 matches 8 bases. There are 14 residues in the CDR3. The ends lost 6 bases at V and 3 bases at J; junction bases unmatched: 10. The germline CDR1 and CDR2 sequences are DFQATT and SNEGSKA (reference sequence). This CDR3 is CSAPSTGGFYEQYF. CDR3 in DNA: TGCAGTGCCCCGTCTACAGGGGGTTTCTACGAGCAGTACTTC.

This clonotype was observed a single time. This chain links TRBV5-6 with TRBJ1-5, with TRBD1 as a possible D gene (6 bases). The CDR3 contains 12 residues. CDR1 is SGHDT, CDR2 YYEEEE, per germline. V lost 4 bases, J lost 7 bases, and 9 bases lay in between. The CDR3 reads CASSMGGQPQHF. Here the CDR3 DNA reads TGTGCCAGCAGCATGGGGGGCCAGCCCCAGCATTTT. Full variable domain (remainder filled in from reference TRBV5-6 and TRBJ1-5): DAGVTQSPTHLIKTRGQQVTLRCSPKSGHDTVSWYQQALGQGPQFIFQYYEEEERQRGNFPDRFSGHQFPNYSSELNVNALLLGDSALYLCASSMGGQPQHFGDGTRLSIL.

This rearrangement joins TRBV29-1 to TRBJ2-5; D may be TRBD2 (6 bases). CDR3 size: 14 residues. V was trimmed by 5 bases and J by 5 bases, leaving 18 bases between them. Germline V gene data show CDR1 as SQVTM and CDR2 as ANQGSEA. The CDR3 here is CSVPSGVRGETQYF. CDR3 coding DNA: TGCAGCGTTCCTTCGGGGGTACGAGGCGAGACCCAGTACTTC.

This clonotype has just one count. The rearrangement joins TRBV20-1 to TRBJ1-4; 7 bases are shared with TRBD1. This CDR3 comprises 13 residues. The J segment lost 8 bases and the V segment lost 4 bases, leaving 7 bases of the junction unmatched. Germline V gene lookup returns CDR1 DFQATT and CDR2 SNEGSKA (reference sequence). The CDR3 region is CSAISQGGEKLFF. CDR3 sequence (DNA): TGCAGTGCTATAAGCCAGGGGGGAGAAAAACTGTTTTTT.

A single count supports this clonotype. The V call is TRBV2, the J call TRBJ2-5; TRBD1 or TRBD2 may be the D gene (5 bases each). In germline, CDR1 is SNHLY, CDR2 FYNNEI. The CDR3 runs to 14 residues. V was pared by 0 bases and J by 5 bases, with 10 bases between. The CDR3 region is CASSEAGAAETQYF. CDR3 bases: TGTGCCAGCAGTGAAGCCGGGGCTGCGGAGACCCAGTACTTC.

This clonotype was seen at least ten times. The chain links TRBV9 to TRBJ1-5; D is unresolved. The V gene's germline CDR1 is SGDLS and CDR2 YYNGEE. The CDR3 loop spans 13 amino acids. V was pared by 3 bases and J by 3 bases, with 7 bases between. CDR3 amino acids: CASSETDNQPQHF. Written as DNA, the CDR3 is TGTGCCAGCAGCGAAACAGACAATCAGCCCCAGCATTTT.